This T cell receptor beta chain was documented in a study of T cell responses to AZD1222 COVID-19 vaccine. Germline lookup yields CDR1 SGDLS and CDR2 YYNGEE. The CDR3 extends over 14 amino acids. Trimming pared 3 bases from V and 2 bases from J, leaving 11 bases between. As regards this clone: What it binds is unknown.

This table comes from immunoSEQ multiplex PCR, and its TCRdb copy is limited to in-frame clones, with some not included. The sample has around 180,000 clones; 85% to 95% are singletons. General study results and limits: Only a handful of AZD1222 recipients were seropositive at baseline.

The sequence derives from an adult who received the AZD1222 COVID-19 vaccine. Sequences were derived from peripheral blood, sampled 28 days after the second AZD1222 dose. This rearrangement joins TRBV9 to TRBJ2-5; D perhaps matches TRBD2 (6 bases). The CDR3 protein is CASSASGGQETQYF. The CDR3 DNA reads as TGTGCCAGCAGCGCTTCCGGGGGTCAAGAGACCCAGTACTTC. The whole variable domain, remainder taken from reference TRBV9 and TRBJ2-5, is DSGVTQTPKHLITATGQRVTLRCSPRSGDLSVYWYQQSLDQGLQFLIQYYNGEERAKGNILERFSAQQFPDLHSELNLSSLELGDSALYFCASSASGGQETQYFGPGTRLLVL.